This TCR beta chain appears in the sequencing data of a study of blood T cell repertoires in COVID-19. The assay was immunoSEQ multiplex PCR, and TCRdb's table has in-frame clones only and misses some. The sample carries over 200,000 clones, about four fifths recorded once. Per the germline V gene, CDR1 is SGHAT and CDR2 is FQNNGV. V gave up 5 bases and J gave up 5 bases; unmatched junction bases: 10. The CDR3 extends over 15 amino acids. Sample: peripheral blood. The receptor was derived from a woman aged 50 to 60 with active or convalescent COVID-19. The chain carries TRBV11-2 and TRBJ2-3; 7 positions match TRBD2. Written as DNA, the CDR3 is TGTGCCAGCAGCCCCCAGGGAGGGAAGGTAGATACGCAGTATTTT. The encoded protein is CASSPQGGKVDTQYF.